This is a list of T cell receptor beta chains from one sample in a study of blood T cell repertoires in COVID-19. The data were produced by immunoSEQ multiplex PCR, yet TCRdb's version contains in-frame clones alone and is incomplete. The profile shows 150,000 to 250,000 clones, about 80% of them singletons. Sequences were obtained from PBMCs or T cells enriched from blood (not recorded which). The receptor set was obtained from a man aged 40-49 years who had recovered from COVID-19. Both conserved end residues are part of each CDR3. D genes are given only for firm matches. Clone size is stated in some rows and not others, as once, few, many or a class when expanded.

J,V,D,size,CDR3,DNA
TRBJ2-7,TRBV7-7,TRBD1,NA,CASSRSGTGRSEQYF,TGTGCTAGCAGCCGCTCCGGGACAGGGAGGAGCGAGCAGTACTTC
TRBJ1-2,TRBV19,NA,NA,CASSISSGLNYGYTF,TGTGCCAGTAGTATATCCTCAGGATTGAACTATGGCTACACCTTC
TRBJ2-3,TRBV6-5,TRBD2,NA,CASSYSGLAGTYF,TGTGCCAGCAGTTATTCGGGACTAGCGGGGACGTATTTT
TRBJ1-1,TRBV19,NA,once,CASRPRGNTEAFF,TGTGCCAGTAGGCCCAGGGGGAACACTGAAGCTTTCTTT
TRBJ1-1,TRBV5-1,TRBD1,NA,CASRDRRSEAFF,TGCGCCAGCAGGGACAGGCGGTCTGAAGCTTTCTTT
TRBJ2-3,TRBV5-1,TRBD1,NA,CASSKGTGATDTQYF,TGCGCCAGCAGCAAGGGGACAGGGGCAACAGATACGCAGTATTTT
TRBJ1-5,TRBV5-5,NA,NA,CASSLGAVFNQPQHF,TGTGCCAGCAGCTTGGGGGCAGTCTTCAATCAGCCCCAGCATTTT
TRBJ2-7,TRBV6-5,NA,NA,CASRTGLSSYEQYF,TGTGCCAGCAGGACAGGACTCAGCTCCTACGAGCAGTACTTC
TRBJ1-2,TRBV27,TRBD1,NA,CASSRQGNYGYTF,TGTGCCAGCAGTAGACAGGGTAACTATGGCTACACCTTC
TRBJ1-4,TRBV19,NA,NA,CASSMRGVATNEKLFF,TGTGCCAGTAGTATGCGGGGGGTTGCAACTAATGAAAAACTGTTTTTT
TRBJ2-5,TRBV19,NA,NA,CASSRQNQETQYF,TGTGCCAGTAGTCGACAAAATCAAGAGACCCAGTACTTC
TRBJ1-4,TRBV27,NA,NA,CASSPLGGGRAGAARLFF,TGTGCCAGCAGTCCCCTTGGCGGCGGACGGGCAGGGGCGGCCCGACTGTTTTTT
TRBJ1-1,TRBV28,NA,few,CASLPGGSGEEAFF,TGTGCCAGCCTACCGGGAGGGTCAGGGGAGGAAGCTTTCTTT
TRBJ2-5,TRBV2,NA,NA,CASSDLETQYF,TGTGCCAGCAGTGACTTAGAGACCCAGTACTTC
TRBJ1-5,TRBV7-9,NA,few,CASSSTGGNQPQHF,TGTGCCAGCAGCTCAACCGGGGGAAATCAGCCCCAGCATTTT
TRBJ1-5,TRBV7-3,NA,few,CASSPGGVRFQPQHF,TGTGCCAGCAGCCCTGGAGGGGTTAGGTTTCAGCCCCAGCATTTT
TRBJ1-5,TRBV5-1,NA,NA,CASSLSGSYSNQPQHF,TGCGCCAGCAGCCTCAGTGGCTCTTATAGCAATCAGCCCCAGCATTTT
TRBJ1-2,TRBV2,TRBD1,once,CASSRLGTVDYGYTF,TGTGCCAGCAGCCGACTAGGGACAGTCGACTATGGCTACACCTTC
TRBJ1-2,TRBV10-3,NA,NA,CAIGQANYGYTF,TGTGCCATCGGACAAGCTAACTATGGCTACACCTTC
TRBJ1-2,TRBV19,TRBD1,NA,CASTTAGGGYGYTF,TGTGCCAGTACGACGGCAGGGGGCGGCTATGGCTACACCTTC
TRBJ2-2,TRBV27,NA,NA,CASRGGRGWGTGELFF,TGTGCCAGCAGGGGGGGGCGGGGATGGGGAACCGGGGAGCTGTTTTTT
TRBJ1-4,TRBV28,NA,once,CASSSPGETNEKLFF,TGTGCCAGCAGTTCCCCAGGGGAGACTAATGAAAAACTGTTTTTT
TRBJ2-3,TRBV4-2,NA,few,CASSQDLSTVTDTQYF,TGTGCCAGCAGCCAAGATCTGTCGACAGTCACAGATACGCAGTATTTT
TRBJ1-2,TRBV30,NA,NA,CAWSKGRGNPGYTF,TGTGCCTGGAGTAAAGGTCGGGGAAATCCGGGCTACACCTTC
TRBJ1-2,TRBV3-1/TRBV3-2,NA,NA,CASSQAGDYGYTF,TGTGCCAGCAGCCAAGCAGGCGACTATGGCTACACCTTC
TRBJ2-4,TRBV11-3,NA,NA,CASSLDGPRNIQYF,TGTGCCAGCAGCTTAGATGGTCCGCGGAACATTCAGTACTTC
TRBJ1-1,TRBV18,NA,once,CASSPLSDRGTEAFF,TGTGCCAGCTCACCGCTGTCCGACAGAGGCACTGAAGCTTTCTTT
TRBJ2-1,TRBV10-1,TRBD1,once,CASSDSGTGLFNEQFF,TGCGCCAGCAGTGACTCCGGGACAGGGTTATTCAATGAGCAGTTCTTC
TRBJ1-2,TRBV27,TRBD1,NA,CASSSRTGAGAFYGYTF,TGTGCCAGCAGTTCAAGGACAGGGGCAGGGGCGTTTTATGGCTACACCTTC
TRBJ2-2,TRBV2,NA,NA,CASSVEGGTGELFF,TGTGCCAGCAGTGTAGAGGGTGGCACCGGGGAGCTGTTTTTT
TRBJ1-4,TRBV15,NA,NA,CATSVRVRGFNEKLFF,TGTGCCACCAGCGTCAGAGTTCGCGGGTTTAATGAAAAACTGTTTTTT